These 30 T cell receptor beta chains originate from one sample sequenced in a study of T cell responses to AZD1222 COVID-19 vaccine. The protocol was immunoSEQ multiplex PCR, while the TCRdb copy is restricted to in-frame clones and leaves out a portion. The data contain approximately 160,000 clones, over 75% of them seen just once; the ten biggest clones take up approximately 1.6%. This sample comprised peripheral blood, obtained on day 0 of AZD1222 vaccination. These TCRs come from an adult in good health.

This clone came up once. This chain uses TRBV12-3 or TRBV12-4 with TRBJ1-1; D is perhaps TRBD1 (5 bases). The CDR3 has 13 amino acids. Trimming pared 1 base from V and 3 bases from J, leaving 6 bases between. The CDR3 loop reads CASSLGQYTEAFF. The CDR3 nucleotides are TGTGCCAGCAGTTTAGGACAGTACACTGAAGCTTTCTTT.

This chain connects TRBV10-1 to TRBJ1-6; perhaps TRBD1 as D (5 bases). V lost 3 bases, J lost 7 bases, and 13 bases lay in between. The germline CDR1 and CDR2 sequences are WNHNN and SYGVQD (reference sequence). The CDR3 length is 15 residues. The CDR3 bases are TGCGCCAGCAGTGAAGGGACCCTAGGAAATTCACCCCTCCACTTT. Translating it yields CASSEGTLGNSPLHF.

The chain has TRBV6-6 and TRBJ1-2, with a tentative D call TRBD1 (6 bases). The CDR3 extends over 18 amino acids. V shed 5 bases and J shed 0 bases, with 22 bases lying between them. Germline V gives CDR1 MNHNY, CDR2 SVGAGI (reference sequence). The CDR3 reads CASSLRDTSISTNYGYTF. As DNA, the CDR3 is TGTGCCAGCAGTCTACGGGACACATCCATATCGACTAACTATGGCTACACCTTC.

This chain links TRBV5-1 with TRBJ1-1, with TRBD1 matching 8 bases. From germline, CDR1 is SGHRS and CDR2 YFSETQ. This CDR3 region has 13 residues. V shed 4 bases and J 8 bases; nucleotides not matched to a gene: 7. The CDR3 spells CASSPPGDREAFF. CDR3 coding DNA: TGCGCCAGCAGCCCCCCGGGGGACAGGGAAGCTTTCTTT.

The V and J genes are TRBV5-1 and TRBJ2-7; TRBD1 is a possible D gene (6 bases). The V gene lost 1 base and the J gene lost 2 bases, with 7 bases spanning the gap. Per the germline V gene, CDR1 is SGHRS and CDR2 is YFSETQ. The CDR3 consists of 13 residues. Here the CDR3 DNA reads TGCGCCAGCAGCTTGACAGGGACCTACGAGCAGTACTTC. Protein product: CASSLTGTYEQYF. The entire variable domain, with the rest obtained from reference TRBV5-1 and TRBJ2-7, is as follows: KAGVTQTPRYLIKTRGQQVTLSCSPISGHRSVSWYQQTPGQGLQFLFEYFSETQRNKGNFPGRFSGRQFSNSRSEMNVSTLELGDSALYLCASSLTGTYEQYFGPGTRLTVT.

This chain connects TRBV28 to TRBJ2-5; 7 nucleotides match TRBD2. CDR1 MDHEN and CDR2 SYDVKM come from the germline V gene. This CDR3 is built from 17 residues. The junction had 11 bases not matched to a gene; V was cut back by 2 bases and J by 2 bases. In nucleotides, the CDR3 is TGTGCCAGCAGTTTAAAATGGCGGGGGAATTTTCAAGAGACCCAGTACTTC. Encoded protein: CASSLKWRGNFQETQYF.

V gene TRBV27 combines with J gene TRBJ2-7; D gene ambiguous. Trimming left V 5 bases short and J 2 bases short, with 13 bases between. The CDR3 is 14 amino acids. Germline-derived CDR1 and CDR2 are MNHEY and SMNVEV (reference sequence). DNA of the CDR3: TGTGCCAGCAGTCCCGAGACACTGACCTACGAGCAGTACTTC. Residues: CASSPETLTYEQYF.

V gene TRBV5-1 combines with J gene TRBJ1-1; D is uncertain. Per the germline V gene, CDR1 is SGHRS and CDR2 is YFSETQ. This CDR3 has 15 amino acids. The V gene lost 4 bases and the J gene lost 3 bases, with 16 bases spanning the gap. Written as DNA, the CDR3 is TGCGCCAGCAGCCCCCGATGGCCAGAGGACACTGAAGCTTTCTTT. Translating gives CASSPRWPEDTEAFF.

The V gene is TRBV5-1, the J gene TRBJ2-2; TRBD2 matches at 8 bases. Looked up from germline, CDR1 is SGHRS and CDR2 is YFSETQ. The CDR3 is made up of 16 amino acids. V lost 2 bases to trimming and J lost 6 bases; unmatched junction nucleotides: 9. CDR3 region: CASSFLSGGSAGELFF. The CDR3 region has the DNA TGCGCCAGCAGCTTCCTCAGCGGGGGTAGCGCCGGGGAGCTGTTTTTT.

The chain is built from TRBV28 and TRBJ1-6; TRBD1 matches at 9 bases. Germline values: CDR1 MDHEN, CDR2 SYDVKM. CDR3 length: 17 residues. The trim removed 1 base at V and 7 bases at J, leaving 8 bases unmatched. The CDR3 nucleotides are TGTGCCAGCAGTTTATTCTTGACAGGGGGTGGGAATTCACCCCTCCACTTT. Its protein product is CASSLFLTGGGNSPLHF.

V usage is TRBV28 and J usage is TRBJ1-1, with a possible D match to TRBD1 (5 bases). From germline, CDR1 is MDHEN and CDR2 SYDVKM. The length of the CDR3 is 16 residues. Between the trimmed V and J ends, which lost 5 bases and 0 bases, there was a span of 16 bases. The CDR3 loop reads CASSPPDSFMNTEAFF. CDR3 coding DNA: TGTGCCAGCAGTCCTCCTGACAGTTTTATGAACACTGAAGCTTTCTTT.

The chain joins TRBV5-4 to TRBJ1-6; weak D call: TRBD1 (5 bases). The V end lost 0 bases, the J end lost 9 bases, and 16 bases lay between the germline ends. The CDR3 length is 16 residues. CDR1 and CDR2 (germline): SGHNT, YYREEE (reference sequence). CDR3 sequence (DNA): TGTGCCAGCAGCTTGGCCCAGGGAGGGTTTGGTTCACCCCTCCACTTT. It specifies CASSLAQGGFGSPLHF.

The chain uses TRBV4-3 and TRBJ1-4; D is unclear. Germline V gives CDR1 LGHNA, CDR2 YSLEER. Trimming shortened V by 4 bases and J by 0 bases, and 9 bases separated the two germline ends. This CDR3 has 15 residues. CDR3: CASSPRSATNEKLFF. CDR3 bases: TGCGCCAGCAGCCCCCGGTCTGCAACTAATGAAAAACTGTTTTTT.

The sample holds one count of this clone. This chain joins TRBV28 and TRBJ2-5; 7 positions agree with TRBD1. The trim removed 5 bases at V and 2 bases at J, leaving 5 bases unmatched. Germline CDR1 and CDR2: MDHEN and SYDVKM. This CDR3 is built from 14 residues. The CDR3 sequence: CASSPDRVQETQYF. CDR3 nucleotides: TGTGCCAGCAGTCCAGACAGGGTGCAAGAGACCCAGTACTTC. Using reference TRBV28 and TRBJ2-5 for the parts outside the CDR3, the full variable domain is DVKVTQSSRYLVKRTGEKVFLECVQDMDHENMFWYRQDPGLGLRLIYFSYDVKMKEKGDIPEGYSVSREKKERFSLILESASTNQTSMYLCASSPDRVQETQYFGPGTRLLVL.

The V gene is TRBV2, the J gene TRBJ1-5, with 8 bases aligning to TRBD1. Germline V lookup: CDR1 SNHLY, CDR2 FYNNEI. The CDR3 has 14 amino acids. Trimming took 7 bases from V and 2 from J; bases not matched to a gene: 4. CDR3 nucleotides: TGTGCCAGCACCACGACAGGGGGCAATCAGCCCCAGCATTTT. Translated: CASTTTGGNQPQHF. Complete variable domain (other parts from reference TRBV2 and TRBJ1-5): EPEVTQTPSHQVTQMGQEVILRCVPISNHLYFYWYRQILGQKVEFLVSFYNNEISEKSEIFDDQFSVERPDGSNFTLKIRSTKLEDSAMYFCASTTTGGNQPQHFGDGTRLSIL.

The genes are TRBV7-3 and TRBJ2-1; TRBD1 or TRBD2 may be the D gene (5 bases each). V gave up 1 base and J gave up 7 bases, with 20 bases separating them. In germline, CDR1 is SGHTA, CDR2 FQGTGA. The CDR3 has 17 residues. CDR3 loop: CASSLISGGWGMNEQFF. The CDR3 DNA follows: TGTGCCAGCAGCTTAATCTCTGGGGGATGGGGGATGAATGAGCAGTTCTTC.

This clone has just one count. The chain links TRBV10-3 to TRBJ1-5; 10 nucleotides line up with TRBD1. This CDR3 has 17 residues. V dropped 0 bases and J dropped 4; count of bases not matched to a gene: 6. CDR1 is ENHRY and CDR2 is SYGVKD in the germline V gene. The DNA of the CDR3 is TGTGCCATCAGTGAGTCGTTGGTGGACAGGGGGAATCAGCCCCAGCATTTT. It specifies CAISESLVDRGNQPQHF.

This sequence joins TRBV10-3 and TRBJ1-5; 11 nucleotides match TRBD1. The CDR3 has 18 amino acids. The junction had 10 bases not matched to a gene; V was cut back by 5 bases and J by 1 base. Germline V CDR1 and CDR2: ENHRY, SYGVKD. CDR3 residues: CAISTAPGTGGSNQPQHF. In DNA, the CDR3 is TGTGCCATCAGTACAGCCCCCGGGACAGGGGGAAGCAATCAGCCCCAGCATTTT.

The CDR3 region is CTSSQVRTGIKFF. The CDR3 DNA reads as TGCACCAGCAGCCAAGTTCGGACAGGAATAAAGTTCTTC. The chain recombines TRBV1 with TRBJ2-1; TRBD1, as called in the table, went unchecked against the DNA. TRBV1 is recorded as a pseudogene. CDR3 length: 13 residues.

The chain employs TRBV6-5 and TRBJ1-4, with TRBD1 matching over 9 bases. V gave up 0 bases and J gave up 8 bases; unmatched junction bases: 4. Germline V gene lookup returns CDR1 MNHEY and CDR2 SVGAGI. The CDR3 spans 15 residues. The CDR3 DNA is TGTGCCAGCAGTTACTCGTGGACAGGGGACGAAAAACTGTTTTTT. Its protein is CASSYSWTGDEKLFF.

The chain employs TRBV15 and TRBJ1-2; tentatively, D is TRBD1 (5 bases). Trimming cost V 3 bases and J 6 bases, with 11 bases left between them. The CDR3 extends over 13 amino acids. Germline CDR1 reads LNHNV; CDR2 reads YYDKDF (reference sequence). The CDR3 nucleotides are TGTGCCACCAGCAGGTTGGTGGGGGATGGCTACACCTTC. This translates into CATSRLVGDGYTF.

The rearrangement joins TRBV4-1 to TRBJ2-7, with 9 bases matching TRBD2. CDR3 length equals 16 residues. Germline CDR1 is MGHRA and CDR2 is YSYEKL. The V gene end was trimmed by 0 bases and the J gene end by 3 bases; junction bases not matched to a gene: 6. The CDR3 spells CASSQEKRGDHYEQYF. The DNA of the CDR3 is TGCGCCAGCAGCCAAGAAAAGCGGGGGGACCACTACGAGCAGTACTTC.

The chain couples TRBV28 to TRBJ1-6, with D tentatively TRBD1 (6 bases). This CDR3 is built from 16 residues. Deletions cut 3 bases from V and 5 bases from J, with 14 bases between. Germline V gene data show CDR1 as MDHEN and CDR2 as SYDVKM. Here the CDR3 reads CASSFGVRGHNSPLHF. The CDR3 nucleotides read TGTGCCAGCAGTTTTGGGGTCCGGGGGCATAATTCACCCCTCCACTTT.

The chain couples TRBV7-9 to TRBJ2-1; 11 bases line up with TRBD1. With V trimmed by 0 bases and J by 8 bases, 6 bases remained unmatched. Germline CDR1 SEHNR, CDR2 FQNEAQ (reference sequence). The CDR3 consists of 16 residues. CDR3 sequence (DNA): TGTGCCAGCAGCTTAGCCCCGGACAGGGGGCCCTATGAGCAGTTCTTC. Translating it yields CASSLAPDRGPYEQFF.

J is TRBJ1-6 and V is TRBV27; D call uncertain. The V and J ends lost 6 bases and 9 bases respectively, with 12 bases between them. CDR3 length: 13 amino acids. CDR1 is MNHEY and CDR2 is SMNVEV in the germline V gene (reference sequence). As DNA, the CDR3 is TGTGCCAGCAGGGAGGGTCCTTTTTCACCCCTCCACTTT. Translation: CASREGPFSPLHF.

The chain joins TRBV4-3 to TRBJ2-7; D unclear. The V and J ends lost 4 bases and 6 bases respectively, with 19 bases between them. CDR3 length: 15 amino acids. Germline V gene sequence: CDR1 LGHNA, CDR2 YSLEER. CDR3 DNA sequence: TGCGCCAGCAGCCGCTTTAATGAGTTAGGGCTCGAGCAGTACTTC. Translated: CASSRFNELGLEQYF.

This chain joins TRBV27 and TRBJ1-2; a weak D match, TRBD1 (6 bases). In germline, CDR1 is MNHEY, CDR2 SMNVEV (reference sequence). Deletions cut 8 bases from V and 0 bases from J, with 16 bases between. The CDR3 has 15 residues. The CDR3 region is CASSRVDSSNYGYTF. CDR3 nucleotides: TGTGCCAGCTCCCGAGTGGACAGCTCTAACTATGGCTACACCTTC.

The rearrangement uses TRBV4-3 and TRBJ1-5; D gene unclear. CDR1 and CDR2 (germline): LGHNA, YSLEER. The CDR3 extends over 15 amino acids. V was trimmed by 1 base and J by 3 bases, leaving 10 bases between them. This CDR3 is CASSQGHSLNQPQHF. CDR3 DNA: TGCGCCAGCAGCCAAGGGCACAGCCTCAATCAGCCCCAGCATTTT.

J is TRBJ2-3 and V is TRBV7-3; D is perhaps TRBD1 or TRBD2 (5 bases each). The CDR3 spans 16 residues. Between the trimmed V and J ends, which lost 3 bases and 0 bases, there was a span of 13 bases. CDR1 is SGHTA, CDR2 FQGTGA, per germline. The CDR3 coding sequence is TGTGCCAGCAGCTTCTTGGGACGAACTAGCACAGATACGCAGTATTTT. Translated: CASSFLGRTSTDTQYF.

V gene TRBV20-1 combines with J gene TRBJ1-6; 8 bases are shared with TRBD1. Germline assignment: CDR1 DFQATT and CDR2 SNEGSKA (reference sequence). The junction had 8 bases not matched to a gene; V was cut back by 3 bases and J by 7 bases. The CDR3 covers 15 residues. CDR3 in DNA: TGCAGTGCTAGTCAGGGGGCGGTGGGAAATTCACCCCTCCACTTT. Residues: CSASQGAVGNSPLHF.